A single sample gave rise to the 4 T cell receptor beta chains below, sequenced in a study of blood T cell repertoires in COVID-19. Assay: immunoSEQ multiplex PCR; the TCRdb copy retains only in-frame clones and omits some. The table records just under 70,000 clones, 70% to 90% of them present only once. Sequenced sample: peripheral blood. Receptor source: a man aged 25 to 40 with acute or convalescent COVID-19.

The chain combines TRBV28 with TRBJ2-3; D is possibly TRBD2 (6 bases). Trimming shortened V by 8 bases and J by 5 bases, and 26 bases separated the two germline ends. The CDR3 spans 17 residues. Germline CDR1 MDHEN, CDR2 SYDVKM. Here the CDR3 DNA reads TGTGCCAGCGGGGAGCCGGGCCCCACGGGAGTTGTAGATACGCAGTATTTT. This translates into CASGEPGPTGVVDTQYF.

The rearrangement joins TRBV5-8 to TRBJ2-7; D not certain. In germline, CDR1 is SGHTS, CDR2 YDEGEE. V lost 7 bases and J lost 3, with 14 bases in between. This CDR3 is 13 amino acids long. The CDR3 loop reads CASRGRGNYEQYF. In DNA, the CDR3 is TGTGCCAGCCGTGGTAGAGGTAACTACGAGCAGTACTTC.

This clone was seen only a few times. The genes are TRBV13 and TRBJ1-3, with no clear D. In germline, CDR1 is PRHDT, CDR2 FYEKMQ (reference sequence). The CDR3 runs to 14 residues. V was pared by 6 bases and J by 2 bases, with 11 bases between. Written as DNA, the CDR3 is TGTGCCAGCAGTCTTACAGTGGCTGGAAACACCATATATTTT. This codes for CASSLTVAGNTIYF.

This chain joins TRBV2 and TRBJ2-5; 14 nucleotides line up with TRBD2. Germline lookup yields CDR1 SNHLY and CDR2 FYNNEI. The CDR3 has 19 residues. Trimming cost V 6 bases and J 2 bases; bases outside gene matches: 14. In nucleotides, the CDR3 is TGTGCCAGCAGCCAGCACGGGGGACTAGCGGGAGCGAGTCAAGAGACCCAGTACTTC. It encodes CASSQHGGLAGASQETQYF.